This T cell receptor beta chain emerged from a study of blood T cell repertoires in COVID-19. Across the study: The origin of the acute and convalescent COVID-19 samples was the United States, Italy and Spain.

Here immunoSEQ multiplex PCR was the method, and the copy in TCRdb shows in-frame clones only, minus some. The sample lists approximately 140,000 clones, about 88% seen once, with about 2.4% in the top ten. Researchers sorted participants into cohorts using their self-reported clinical history. The specimen was PBMCs or T cells enriched from blood (not recorded which). This TCR was recovered from a man between 40 and 49 years old with acute COVID-19.

CDR3 region: CASSPGGGNQPQHF. CDR3 DNA: TGCGCCAGCAGCCCCGGGGGGGGCAATCAGCCCCAGCATTTT. The rearrangement uses TRBV4-1 and TRBJ1-5; D is perhaps TRBD1 (5 bases). This CDR3 contains 14 residues. Germline assignment: CDR1 MGHRA and CDR2 YSYEKL. Trimming took off 4 bases at V and 2 bases at J, with 9 bases between the two ends.